The sequence of this T cell receptor (beta chain) was determined in a study of blood T cell repertoires in COVID-19. Study-level information: Material from acute and convalescent COVID-19 was sourced from the United States, Italy and Spain. The cDNA or gDNA used as material had been derived from T cells, B-cell-depleted T cells, or PBMCs.

In the original analysis: Amplification from reference gene primers served as the basis for estimated nucleated cell counts. Profiled with immunoSEQ multiplex PCR; TCRdb holds only in-frame clones, not every one. V, J and clone size are those of that table, while D and trimming were read from the DNA. Altogether some 38,000 clones are present, about 90% being singletons, with the ten largest covering about a sixth. Sequences were obtained from peripheral blood. The sequence derives from a woman aged 25 to 39 in a cohort sampled during active COVID-19.

The CDR3 reads CASSSRLAGGIGELFF. The CDR3, as DNA: TGTGCCAGCAGCTCTCGACTAGCGGGAGGAATCGGGGAGCTGTTTTTT. The rearrangement uses TRBV5-6 and TRBJ2-2; 13 nucleotides agree with TRBD2. Germline values: CDR1 SGHDT, CDR2 YYEEEE. The CDR3 sequence is 16 residues long. Trimming took 3 bases from V and 7 from J; bases not matched to a gene: 6.